The 8 T cell receptor beta chains below all came from one sample that was sequenced in a study of naive and memory T cell subsets. An equimolar mix of two oligonucleotides served as the beta constant-region primer for TRBC1 and TRBC2. TCRdb re-called the UMI-ligation and nested PCR reads with MiXCR, one entry per CDR3 protein. Here the sample spans 70,000 to 95,000 distinct CDR3 sequences, about 6.5% being singletons. The sample consisted of central memory CD4+ T cells from blood. Receptors originate from a human donor in good health.

This clonotype was seen more than once but under ten times. The V gene is TRBV7-3, the J gene TRBJ2-1, with 13 positions matching TRBD2. V was pared by 5 bases and J by 7 bases, with 5 bases of the junction left unmatched. Germline CDR1 and CDR2: SGHTA and FQGTGA. The CDR3 loop spans 15 amino acids. The CDR3 nucleotides are TGTGCCAGCAGCACTAGCGGGGGGGGGCAAAATGAGCAGTTCTTC. Residues: CASSTSGGGQNEQFF.

The V gene is TRBV12-3 or TRBV12-4, the J gene TRBJ2-3, with D possibly TRBD2 on 6 matching bases. CDR3 size: 11 residues. V was pared by 5 bases and J by 6 bases, with 6 bases between. The CDR3 DNA reads as TGTGCCAGCAGTGGAGGGGATACGCAGTATTTT. Amino acids: CASSGGDTQYF.

This clonotype was found a few times. The gene calls are TRBV5-4 and TRBJ2-7; TRBD2 agrees at 8 bases. J was trimmed by 0 bases and V by 4 bases; bases with no gene match: 6. CDR1 is SGHNT and CDR2 is YYREEE in the germline V gene (reference sequence). This CDR3 contains 15 residues. The CDR3 coding sequence is TGTGCCAGCAGCCCGGGACTAGAACGCTCCTACGAGCAGTACTTC. This gives the protein CASSPGLERSYEQYF.

This clonotype has at least ten counts. The gene calls are TRBV7-2 and TRBJ1-2; TRBD1 aligns across 12 bases. The CDR3 length is 19 residues. The V and J ends lost 4 bases and 0 bases, in that order; junction bases with no gene match: 12. Germline V gene sequence: CDR1 SGHTA, CDR2 FQGNSA. For the CDR3, the DNA is TGTGCCAGCAGCTCATTCGGTAGGGGACAGGGGGCGTCTAACTATGGCTACACCTTC. Protein product: CASSSFGRGQGASNYGYTF.

The chain uses TRBV6-6 and TRBJ1-2, with D hard to call. The CDR3 is 13 amino acids. Trimming left V 6 bases short and J 5 bases short, with 13 bases between. CDR1 MNHNY and CDR2 SVGAGI come from the germline V gene (reference sequence). The DNA of the CDR3 is TGTGCCAGCAGCCCTCTCCCGGGTTATGGCTACACCTTC. Its translation is CASSPLPGYGYTF.

This clonotype has a count of ten or more. J is TRBJ1-4 and V is TRBV18, with D uncertain. Germline V gene sequence: CDR1 KGHSH, CDR2 LQKENI. V shed 3 bases and J shed 5 bases, with 1 base lying between them. The CDR3 consists of 11 residues. The CDR3: CASSPNEKLFF. In DNA, the CDR3 is TGTGCCAGCTCACCGAATGAAAAACTGTTTTTT.

This clonotype was detected many times. The rearrangement links TRBV29-1 to TRBJ2-5; TRBD1 matches at 8 bases. V lost 4 bases and J lost 2; bases outside the gene matches: 6. The CDR3 loop spans 14 amino acids. CDR1 and CDR2 (germline): SQVTM, ANQGSEA. CDR3 nucleotide sequence: TGCAGCGTTGGGACAGGGAACGGGCAAGAGACCCAGTACTTC. It encodes CSVGTGNGQETQYF.

This clonotype has just a few counts. This chain connects TRBV14 to TRBJ2-3; weak D call: TRBD2 (7 bases). V lost 4 bases to trimming and J lost 3 bases, with 17 bases between them. This CDR3 spans 16 amino acids. Germline-derived CDR1 and CDR2 are SGHDN and FVKESK. The CDR3 region has the DNA TGTGCCAGCAGCCCCGGTCGAGGGGGAGGGACAGATACGCAGTATTTT. It is translated as CASSPGRGGGTDTQYF. Full variable domain (outside the CDR3, taken from reference TRBV14 and TRBJ2-3): EAGVTQFPSHSVIEKGQTVTLRCDPISGHDNLYWYRRVMGKEIKFLLHFVKESKQDESGMPNNRFLAERTGGTYSTLKVQPAELEDSGVYFCASSPGRGGGTDTQYFGPGTRLTVL.